The T cell receptor beta chain under discussion was sequenced for a study of blood T cell repertoires in COVID-19. V gave up 4 bases and J gave up 4 bases, with 9 bases separating them. Germline-derived CDR1 and CDR2 are SGHTS and YDEGEE. The CDR3 runs 13 residues. In its sample, this clone was seen once. Study processing details: Cell counts per sample came from amplifying reference gene primers. Some clones are missing from TCRdb's copy, which holds only in-frame ones; the method was immunoSEQ multiplex PCR. V and J calls and clone size follow that table, whereas D and trimming were derived from the DNA. The data contain about 46,000 clones, 86% of them singletons.

The chain uses TRBV5-8 and TRBJ1-5; no clear D. The sequence was obtained from a woman aged 45-60 years who had recovered from COVID-19. What was sequenced was PBMCs or T cells enriched from blood (not recorded which). The CDR3 reads CASSVDWNQPQHF. CDR3 bases: TGTGCCAGCAGCGTGGACTGGAATCAGCCCCAGCATTTT.